This T cell receptor (beta chain) was documented in a study of shared clonotypes between healthy human individuals. Study outcomes and limitations: The study generally estimated greater richness for naive than memory subsets.

This CDR3 contains 13 residues. Trimming removed 6 bases from V and 5 bases from J, with 14 bases in between. Germline loops: CDR1 SNHLY, CDR2 FYNNEI. Healthy adults negative for HIV, lacking recent acute infections or vaccinations, served as donors. Only Caucasian adults living in Nashville, Tennessee made up the donor group. A CD45RA+ naive subset and a CD45RA-negative memory subset were split from CD4+ cells. Only in-frame clones appear in the TCRdb table, and some are missing; sequencing was by immunoSEQ multiplex PCR. The sample lists 150,000 to 200,000 clones, approximately 92% occurring once. As to this clone: What it binds is not known.

J is TRBJ2-7 and V is TRBV2; D tentatively fits TRBD1 or TRBD2 (5 bases each). The source of this sequence is a young woman in good health. The material sequenced was naive CD4+ T cells sorted from blood. Subset described: CD45RA+ positively selected. Here the CDR3 DNA reads TGTGCCAGCAGCCCAGGGACGCCCCACGAGCAGTACTTC. Its protein product is CASSPGTPHEQYF.